These 13 T cell receptor beta chains were all obtained from the same sample, sequenced in a study of cytomegalovirus exposure and HLA in healthy donors. TCRdb's table, derived via immunoSEQ multiplex PCR, lists solely in-frame clones and lacks some. The data show around 140,000 clones, roughly nine tenths seen once. The sequenced material came from PBMCs. These receptors were collected from a woman aged 18-29 years in good health and CMV-seronegative.

The chain links TRBV18 to TRBJ2-7; 8 bases match TRBD1. CDR1 and CDR2 from the germline V gene are KGHSH and LQKENI. The ends lost 3 bases at V and 0 bases at J; junction bases unmatched: 1. CDR3 size: 14 residues. CDR3: CASSPDRDSYEQYF. DNA of the CDR3: TGTGCCAGCTCACCGGACAGGGACTCCTACGAGCAGTACTTC.

The gene calls are TRBV5-1 and TRBJ2-3; weak D call: TRBD2 (5 bases). The germline V and J ends were trimmed by 2 bases and 5 bases, with 18 bases remaining between them. CDR3 length equals 16 residues. Germline assignment: CDR1 SGHRS and CDR2 YFSETQ. The CDR3, as DNA: TGCGCCAGCAGCTTTAGTGGGTCCGGGGTTGGAGATACGCAGTATTTT. Translation gives CASSFSGSGVGDTQYF. Full variable domain (missing parts from reference TRBV5-1 and TRBJ2-3): KAGVTQTPRYLIKTRGQQVTLSCSPISGHRSVSWYQQTPGQGLQFLFEYFSETQRNKGNFPGRFSGRQFSNSRSEMNVSTLELGDSALYLCASSFSGSGVGDTQYFGPGTRLTVL.

The V call is TRBV29-1, the J call TRBJ1-1; possible D gene TRBD1, 5 bases. V shed 6 bases and J shed 4 bases, with 15 bases lying between them. From germline, CDR1 is SQVTM and CDR2 ANQGSEA. This CDR3 comprises 13 residues. The DNA for the CDR3 is TGCAGCGTCCTCAGGGTTTCGAGCACTGAAGCTTTCTTT. Translation: CSVLRVSSTEAFF.

The chain employs TRBV27 and TRBJ1-4; D remains unclear. Looked up from germline, CDR1 is MNHEY and CDR2 is SMNVEV (reference sequence). Trimming left V 7 bases short and J 7 bases short, with 16 bases between. CDR3 length equals 14 residues. This CDR3 reads CASKRGRIGEKLFF. As DNA, the CDR3 is TGTGCCAGCAAGAGAGGTCGCATAGGTGAAAAACTGTTTTTT.

The chain uses TRBV7-9 and TRBJ1-1; 7 bases agree with TRBD1. Germline-derived CDR1 and CDR2 are SEHNR and FQNEAQ (reference sequence). The V gene end was trimmed by 5 bases and the J gene end by 11 bases; junction bases not matched to a gene: 2. The CDR3 runs 10 residues. The CDR3: CASSDRVAFF. The DNA for the CDR3 is TGTGCCAGCAGCGACAGGGTCGCTTTCTTT.

This rearrangement joins TRBV5-1 to TRBJ2-4, with 7 nucleotides matching TRBD2. The CDR3 spans 16 residues. Germline V lookup: CDR1 SGHRS, CDR2 YFSETQ. Losses at the gene ends were 3 bases for V and 0 bases for J; bases not matched to a gene: 6. CDR3 in amino acids: CASSSGEGLAKNIQYF. In nucleotides, the CDR3 is TGCGCCAGCAGCTCCGGGGAGGGTCTAGCCAAAAACATTCAGTACTTC.

This chain connects TRBV4-2 to TRBJ1-1; D is possibly TRBD1 (6 bases). The CDR3 is 14 residues long. Germline values: CDR1 LGHNA, CDR2 YNFKEQ. V was clipped by 0 bases and J by 10 bases, with 15 bases between them. CDR3 nucleotide sequence: TGTGCCAGCAGCCAAGATAAAGGGGGTTATCGAGCTTTCTTT. Protein sequence: CASSQDKGGYRAFF.

This clone appeared a single time. The V call is TRBV6-4, the J call TRBJ2-1; a possible D gene is TRBD2 (6 bases). Germline assignment: CDR1 MRHNA and CDR2 SNTAGT. The V end was cut by 6 bases, the J end by 0 bases, with 15 bases between. The CDR3 sequence is 16 residues long. The CDR3 DNA is TGTGCCAGCAGGGAGTGGGCTAGCGACTCCTACAATGAGCAGTTCTTC. This encodes CASREWASDSYNEQFF.

In its sample, this clone was seen a few times. The chain links TRBV5-1 to TRBJ1-1; D is possibly TRBD1 (5 bases). The germline V and J ends were trimmed by 2 bases and 5 bases, with 16 bases remaining between them. The CDR3 runs 15 residues. The V gene's germline CDR1 is SGHRS and CDR2 YFSETQ. DNA of the CDR3: TGCGCCAGCAGCTTCCGTACGGGGGTGTCTACTGAAGCTTTCTTT. It encodes CASSFRTGVSTEAFF.

The chain links TRBV2 to TRBJ2-1; D unresolved. This CDR3 is 15 amino acids long. Trimming took 6 bases from V and 0 from J, leaving 12 bases between them. From germline, CDR1 is SNHLY and CDR2 FYNNEI. Written as DNA, the CDR3 is TGTGCCAGCAGCAAAACTTATTCCTCCTACAATGAGCAGTTCTTC. It codes for CASSKTYSSYNEQFF.

This chain connects TRBV13 to TRBJ2-7; perhaps TRBD2 as D (6 bases). The V end was cut by 3 bases, the J end by 3 bases, with 12 bases between. This CDR3 is 14 amino acids long. Germline assignment: CDR1 PRHDT and CDR2 FYEKMQ (reference sequence). CDR3 bases: TGTGCCAGCAGCTTCCGGGGGAACCTCTACGAGCAGTACTTC. This encodes CASSFRGNLYEQYF. The whole variable domain, filled in from reference TRBV13 and TRBJ2-7, reads AAGVIQSPRHLIKEKRETATLKCYPIPRHDTVYWYQQGPGQDPQFLISFYEKMQSDKGSIPDRFSAQQFSDYHSELNMSSLELGDSALYFCASSFRGNLYEQYFGPGTRLTVT.

The CDR3 reads CASTNDRRSYNEQFF. The CDR3 nucleotides are TGTGCCAGTACTAACGACAGGCGCTCCTACAATGAGCAGTTCTTC. The chain combines TRBV19 with TRBJ2-1, with D possibly matching TRBD1 (6 bases). The ends were cut back, 7 bases at V and 0 bases at J, with 13 bases in the middle. Germline V CDR1 and CDR2: LNHDA, SQIVND (reference sequence). The length of the CDR3 is 15 residues.

DNA for the CDR3: TGTGCCAGCAGTTTATGGACAAACTCCTACGAGCAGTACTTC. Its translation: CASSLWTNSYEQYF. The chain links TRBV27 to TRBJ2-7; D perhaps matches TRBD1 (5 bases). Germline CDR1 MNHEY, CDR2 SMNVEV (reference sequence). Trimming stripped 1 base from V and 0 bases from J, with 7 bases between. This CDR3 is 14 amino acids long.